This T cell receptor beta chain is drawn from a study of spatial heterogeneity in lung cancer. As concerns this clonotype: Its antigen remains unknown.

The library protocol tagged each TCR cDNA with a unique molecular identifier. TCRdb recomputed calls from the 5' RACE reads with MiXCR, one row per CDR3 protein. The data show some 4,800 distinct CDR3 sequences, 9.5% to 15% seen once. The time point is: sample taken at primary tumor resection. The donors were 55 to 85 patients with non-small cell lung cancer that was early-stage and untreated. Notes on the study in general: Higher tumor mutation counts went along with higher counts of expanded intratumoral alpha and beta TCRs. Regional and ubiquitous nonsynonymous mutations were tracked by counts of regional and ubiquitous expanded TCRs, respectively.

This CDR3 contains 14 residues. The germline CDR1 and CDR2 sequences are SEHNR and FQNEAQ (reference sequence). V was pared by 3 bases and J by 5 bases, with 10 bases between. Sequenced here: lung tumor tissue, sampled at surgery. This clonotype originated in a male donor with early-stage non-small cell lung cancer. The chain employs TRBV7-9 and TRBJ1-4; tentatively, D is TRBD1 (5 bases). Here the CDR3 reads CASSFAGLNEKLFF. Written as DNA, the CDR3 is TGTGCCAGCAGCTTTGCAGGGCTCAATGAAAAACTGTTTTTT.